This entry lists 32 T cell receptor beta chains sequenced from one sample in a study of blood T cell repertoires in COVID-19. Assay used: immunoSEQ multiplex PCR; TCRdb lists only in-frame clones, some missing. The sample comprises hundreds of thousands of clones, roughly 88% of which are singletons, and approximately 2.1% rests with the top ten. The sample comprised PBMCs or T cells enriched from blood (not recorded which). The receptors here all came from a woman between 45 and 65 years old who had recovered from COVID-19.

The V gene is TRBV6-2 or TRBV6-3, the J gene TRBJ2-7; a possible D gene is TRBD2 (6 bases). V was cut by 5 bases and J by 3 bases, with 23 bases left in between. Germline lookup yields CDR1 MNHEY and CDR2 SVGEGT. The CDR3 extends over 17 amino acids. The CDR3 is CASSTSFRASDDYEQYF. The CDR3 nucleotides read TGTGCCAGCAGTACCTCTTTTCGGGCTAGCGATGACTACGAGCAGTACTTC.

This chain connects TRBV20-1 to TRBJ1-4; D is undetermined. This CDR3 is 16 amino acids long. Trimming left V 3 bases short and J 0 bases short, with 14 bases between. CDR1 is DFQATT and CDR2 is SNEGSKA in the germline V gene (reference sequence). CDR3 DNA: TGCAGTGCTAGTAGCGGCAGTCCTGCAACTAATGAAAAACTGTTTTTT. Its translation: CSASSGSPATNEKLFF.

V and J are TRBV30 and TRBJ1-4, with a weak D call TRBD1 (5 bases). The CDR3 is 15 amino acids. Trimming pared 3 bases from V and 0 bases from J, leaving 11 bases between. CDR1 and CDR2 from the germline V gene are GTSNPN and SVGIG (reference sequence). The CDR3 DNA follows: TGTGCCTGGAGCGGGGGGTTTGCAACTAATGAAAAACTGTTTTTT. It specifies CAWSGGFATNEKLFF. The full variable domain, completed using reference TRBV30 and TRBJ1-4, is SQTIHQWPATLVQPVGSPLSLECTVEGTSNPNLYWYRQAAGRGLQLLFYSVGIGQISSEVPQNLSASRPQDRQFILSSKKLLLSDSGFYLCAWSGGFATNEKLFFGSGTQLSVL.

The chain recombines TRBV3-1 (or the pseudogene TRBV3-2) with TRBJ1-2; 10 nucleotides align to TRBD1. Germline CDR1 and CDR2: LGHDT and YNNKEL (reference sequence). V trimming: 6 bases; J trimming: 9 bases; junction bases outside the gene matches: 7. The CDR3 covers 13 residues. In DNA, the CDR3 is TGTGCCAGCAGACACGGGACAGGGGAAAGCTACACCTTC. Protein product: CASRHGTGESYTF.

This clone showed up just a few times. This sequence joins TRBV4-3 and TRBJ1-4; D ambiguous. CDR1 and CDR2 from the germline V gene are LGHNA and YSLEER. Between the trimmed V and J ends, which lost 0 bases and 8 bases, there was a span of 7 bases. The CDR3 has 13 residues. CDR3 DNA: TGCGCCAGCAGCCAAGATCCCGAGGAAAAACTGTTTTTT. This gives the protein CASSQDPEEKLFF.

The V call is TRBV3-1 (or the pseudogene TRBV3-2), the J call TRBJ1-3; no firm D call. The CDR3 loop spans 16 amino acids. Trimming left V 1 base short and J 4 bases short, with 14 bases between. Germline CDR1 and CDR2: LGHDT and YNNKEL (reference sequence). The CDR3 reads CASSQVEGFRGNTIYF. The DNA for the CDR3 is TGTGCCAGCAGCCAAGTTGAGGGTTTCCGGGGAAACACCATATATTTT.

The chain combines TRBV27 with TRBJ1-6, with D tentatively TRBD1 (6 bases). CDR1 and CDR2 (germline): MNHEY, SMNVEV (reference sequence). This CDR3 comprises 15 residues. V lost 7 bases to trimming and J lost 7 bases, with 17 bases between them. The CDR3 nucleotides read TGTGCCAGCAAGGGGGGGACGATTCACAATTCACCCCTCCACTTT. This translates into CASKGGTIHNSPLHF.

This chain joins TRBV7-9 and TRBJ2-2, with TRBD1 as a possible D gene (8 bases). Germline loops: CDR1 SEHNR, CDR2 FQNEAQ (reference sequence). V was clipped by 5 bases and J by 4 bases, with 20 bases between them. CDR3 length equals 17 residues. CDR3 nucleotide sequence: TGTGCCAGCAGCCACCGGGGGGATGGACAGGGCACCGGGGAGCTGTTTTTT. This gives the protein CASSHRGDGQGTGELFF.

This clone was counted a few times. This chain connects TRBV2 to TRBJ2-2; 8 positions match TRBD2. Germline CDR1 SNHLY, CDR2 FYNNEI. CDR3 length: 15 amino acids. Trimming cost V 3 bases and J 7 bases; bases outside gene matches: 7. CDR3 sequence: CASSEAVLAVGELFF. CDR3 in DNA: TGTGCCAGCAGTGAGGCTGTACTAGCGGTCGGGGAGCTGTTTTTT. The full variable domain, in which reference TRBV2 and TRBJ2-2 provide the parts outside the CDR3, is EPEVTQTPSHQVTQMGQEVILRCVPISNHLYFYWYRQILGQKVEFLVSFYNNEISEKSEIFDDQFSVERPDGSNFTLKIRSTKLEDSAMYFCASSEAVLAVGELFFGEGSRLTVL.

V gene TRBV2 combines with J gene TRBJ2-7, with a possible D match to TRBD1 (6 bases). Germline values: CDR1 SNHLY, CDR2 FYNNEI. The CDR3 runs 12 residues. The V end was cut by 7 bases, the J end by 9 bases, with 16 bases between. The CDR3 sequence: CASKGDRSSQYF. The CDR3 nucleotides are TGTGCCAGCAAGGGGGACCGAAGCTCGCAGTACTTC.

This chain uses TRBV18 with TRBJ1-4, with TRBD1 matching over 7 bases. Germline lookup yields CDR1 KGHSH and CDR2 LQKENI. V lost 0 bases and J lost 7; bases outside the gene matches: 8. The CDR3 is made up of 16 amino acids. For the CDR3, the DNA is TGTGCCAGCTCACCACCCCAGGCCCCAGGGGGTGAAAAACTGTTTTTT. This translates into CASSPPQAPGGEKLFF.

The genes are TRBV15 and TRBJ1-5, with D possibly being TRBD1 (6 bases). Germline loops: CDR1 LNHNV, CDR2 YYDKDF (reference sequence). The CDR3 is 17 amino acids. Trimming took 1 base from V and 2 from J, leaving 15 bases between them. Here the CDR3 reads CATSRAGRGKGNQPQHF. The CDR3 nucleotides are TGTGCCACCAGCAGAGCTGGCAGGGGTAAGGGCAATCAGCCCCAGCATTTT.

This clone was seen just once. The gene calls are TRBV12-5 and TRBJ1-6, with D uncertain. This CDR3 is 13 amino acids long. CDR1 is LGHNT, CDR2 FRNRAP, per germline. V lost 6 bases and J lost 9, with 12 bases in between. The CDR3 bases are TGTGCTAGTGGCCTGGATTCGGGTTCACCCCTCCACTTT. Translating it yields CASGLDSGSPLHF.

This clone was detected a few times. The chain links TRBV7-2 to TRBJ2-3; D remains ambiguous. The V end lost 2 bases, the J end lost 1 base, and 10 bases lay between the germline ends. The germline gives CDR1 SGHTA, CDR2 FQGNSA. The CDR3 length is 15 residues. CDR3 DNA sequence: TGTGCCAGCAGCTTACAACCCGGTGGCACAGATACGCAGTATTTT. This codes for CASSLQPGGTDTQYF.

The CDR3 DNA reads as TGCGCCAGCAGCCAAGACGGGCTAGCGGGACGTCGTGAGCAGTTCTTC. This sequence encodes CASSQDGLAGRREQFF. V usage is TRBV4-3 and J usage is TRBJ2-1, with TRBD2 matching over 9 bases. Germline V gene data show CDR1 as LGHNA and CDR2 as YSLEER. CDR3 length: 16 residues. After removal of 0 bases from V and 9 bases from J, the junction contained 9 bases not matched to a gene.

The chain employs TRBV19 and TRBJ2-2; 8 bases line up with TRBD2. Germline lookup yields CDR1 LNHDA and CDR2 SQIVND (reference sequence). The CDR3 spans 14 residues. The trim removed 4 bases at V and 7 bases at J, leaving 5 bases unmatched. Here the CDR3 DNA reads TGTGCCAGTAGTAACGGACTAGCATACGGGGAGCTGTTTTTT. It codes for CASSNGLAYGELFF.

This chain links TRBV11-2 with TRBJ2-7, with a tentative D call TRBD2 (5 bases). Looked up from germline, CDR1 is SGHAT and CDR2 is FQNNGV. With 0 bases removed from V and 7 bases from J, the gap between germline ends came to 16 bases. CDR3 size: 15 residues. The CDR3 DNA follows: TGTGCCAGCAGCTTAGAACCGGGAACGGAGAGGGAGCAGTACTTC. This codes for CASSLEPGTEREQYF.

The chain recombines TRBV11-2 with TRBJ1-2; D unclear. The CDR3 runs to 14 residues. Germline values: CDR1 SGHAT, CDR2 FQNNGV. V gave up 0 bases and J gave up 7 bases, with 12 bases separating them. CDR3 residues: CASSLDTGGGGYTF. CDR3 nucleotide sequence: TGTGCCAGCAGCTTAGATACGGGAGGCGGTGGCTACACCTTC.

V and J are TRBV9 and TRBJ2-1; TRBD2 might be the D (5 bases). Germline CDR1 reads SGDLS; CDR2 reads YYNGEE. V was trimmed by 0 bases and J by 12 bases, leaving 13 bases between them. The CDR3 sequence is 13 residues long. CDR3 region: CASSVGSGLWQFF. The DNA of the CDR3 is TGTGCCAGCAGCGTAGGAAGTGGACTCTGGCAGTTCTTC.

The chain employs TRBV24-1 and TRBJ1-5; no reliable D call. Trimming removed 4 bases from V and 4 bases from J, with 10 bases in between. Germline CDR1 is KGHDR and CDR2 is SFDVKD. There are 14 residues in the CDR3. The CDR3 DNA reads TGTGCCACCAGTGACCCCGGAGAGAATCAGCCCCAGCATTTT. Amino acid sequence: CATSDPGENQPQHF.

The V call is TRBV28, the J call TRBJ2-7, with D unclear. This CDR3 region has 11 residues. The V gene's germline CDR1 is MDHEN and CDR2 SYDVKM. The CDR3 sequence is CGTSGSYEQYF. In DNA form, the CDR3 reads TGTGGTACCTCCGGGTCCTACGAGCAGTACTTC.

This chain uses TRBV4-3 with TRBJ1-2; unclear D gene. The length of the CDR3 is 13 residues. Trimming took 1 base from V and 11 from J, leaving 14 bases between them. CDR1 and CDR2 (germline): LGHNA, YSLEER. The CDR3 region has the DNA TGCGCCAGCAGCCAAGGGCTTGAGGAAACATACACCTTC. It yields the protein CASSQGLEETYTF.

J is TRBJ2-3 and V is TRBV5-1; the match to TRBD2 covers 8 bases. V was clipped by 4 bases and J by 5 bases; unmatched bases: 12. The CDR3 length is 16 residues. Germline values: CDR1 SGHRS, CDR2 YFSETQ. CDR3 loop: CASSQLEAGVKDTQYF. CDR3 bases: TGCGCCAGCAGCCAGCTCGAAGCGGGAGTTAAAGATACGCAGTATTTT.

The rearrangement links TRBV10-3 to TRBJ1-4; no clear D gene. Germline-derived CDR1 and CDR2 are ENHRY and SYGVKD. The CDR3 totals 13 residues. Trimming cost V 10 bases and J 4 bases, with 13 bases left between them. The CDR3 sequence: CATLGGLNEKLFF. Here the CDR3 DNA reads TGTGCCACCCTCGGAGGGCTTAATGAAAAACTGTTTTTT.

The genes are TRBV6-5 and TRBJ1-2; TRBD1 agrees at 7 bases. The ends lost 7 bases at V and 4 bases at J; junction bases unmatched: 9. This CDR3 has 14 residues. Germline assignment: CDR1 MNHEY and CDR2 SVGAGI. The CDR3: CASKPTGRVYGYTF. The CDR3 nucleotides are TGTGCCAGCAAACCGACAGGGAGAGTCTATGGCTACACCTTC.

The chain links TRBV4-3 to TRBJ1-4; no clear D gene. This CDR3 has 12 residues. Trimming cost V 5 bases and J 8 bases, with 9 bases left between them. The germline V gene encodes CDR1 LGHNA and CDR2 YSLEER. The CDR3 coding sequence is TGCGCCAGCAGCAGGGAGCGGGAAAAACTGTTTTTT. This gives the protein CASSREREKLFF.

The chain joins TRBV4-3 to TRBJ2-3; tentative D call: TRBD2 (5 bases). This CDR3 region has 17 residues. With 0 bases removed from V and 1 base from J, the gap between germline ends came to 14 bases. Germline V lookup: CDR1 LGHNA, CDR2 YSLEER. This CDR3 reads CASSQELAGWGTDTQYF. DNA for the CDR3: TGCGCCAGCAGCCAAGAACTTGCGGGTTGGGGCACAGATACGCAGTATTTT.

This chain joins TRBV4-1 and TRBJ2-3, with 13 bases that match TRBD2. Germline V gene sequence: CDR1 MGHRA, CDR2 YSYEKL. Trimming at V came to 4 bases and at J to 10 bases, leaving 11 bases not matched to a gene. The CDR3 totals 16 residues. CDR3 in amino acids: CASSRILAGGPSAQYF. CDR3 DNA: TGCGCCAGCAGCCGGATACTAGCGGGAGGGCCCTCGGCGCAGTATTTT.

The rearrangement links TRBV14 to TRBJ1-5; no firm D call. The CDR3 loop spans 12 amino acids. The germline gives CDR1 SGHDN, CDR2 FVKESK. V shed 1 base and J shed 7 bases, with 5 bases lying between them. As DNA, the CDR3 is TGTGCCAGCAGCCAAGGTAAACAGCCCCAGCATTTT. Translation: CASSQGKQPQHF.

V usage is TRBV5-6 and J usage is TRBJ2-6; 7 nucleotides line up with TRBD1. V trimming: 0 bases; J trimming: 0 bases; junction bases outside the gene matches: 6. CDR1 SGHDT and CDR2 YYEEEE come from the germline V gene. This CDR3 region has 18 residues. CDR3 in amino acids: CASSLARDSISGANVLTF. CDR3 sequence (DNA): TGTGCCAGCAGCTTGGCCCGGGACAGCATCTCTGGGGCCAACGTCCTGACTTTC.

This CDR3 reads CASSLRGLAGVGSTDTQYF. CDR3 DNA sequence: TGTGCCAGCAGCTTAAGGGGTTTAGCGGGAGTTGGTAGCACAGATACGCAGTATTTT. The chain is built from TRBV7-3 and TRBJ2-3; 9 bases are shared with TRBD2. The V segment lost 1 base and the J segment 0 bases; nucleotides outside the gene matches: 11. CDR1 and CDR2 from the germline V gene are SGHTA and FQGTGA. This CDR3 is built from 19 residues. Based on the CDR3 plus reference TRBV7-3 and TRBJ2-3, the full variable domain is GAGVSQTPSNKVTEKGKYVELRCDPISGHTALYWYRQSLGQGPEFLIYFQGTGAADDSGLPNDRFFAVRPEGSVSTLKIQRTERGDSAVYLCASSLRGLAGVGSTDTQYFGPGTRLTVL.

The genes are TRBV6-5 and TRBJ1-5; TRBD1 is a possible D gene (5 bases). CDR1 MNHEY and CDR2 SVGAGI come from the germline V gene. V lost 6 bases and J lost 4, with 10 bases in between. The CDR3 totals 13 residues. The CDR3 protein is CASRQEGNQPQHF. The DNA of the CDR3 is TGTGCCAGCAGACAGGAAGGGAATCAGCCCCAGCATTTT.